What follows are 12 T cell receptor beta chains derived from one specimen sequenced in a study of blood T cells in healthy people across ages. It was with a sample-barcoded 5' primer and a J-beta primer mix that a second PCR of roughly 7 to 12 cycles was run. Each CDR3 protein gets one entry after TCRdb re-called the 5' RACE reads with MiXCR. The sample holds about 1.4 million distinct CDR3 sequences, around 59% seen once. The sequenced sample was blood. Receptors originate from a man younger than 35 in good health.

In this sample, this clonotype turned up a few times. The V and J genes are TRBV28 and TRBJ2-7; 8 bases are a match to TRBD2. This CDR3 comprises 13 residues. Looked up from germline, CDR1 is MDHEN and CDR2 is SYDVKM. Trimming took 5 bases from V and 10 from J; bases not matched to a gene: 10. CDR3 protein: CASSPPTGGAQYF. The CDR3 DNA reads TGTGCCAGCAGTCCCCCCACCGGGGGGGCCCAGTACTTC.

Worth noting for this clonotype: One end of the junction is discordant with germline, which a read error may explain. V gene TRBV7-7 combines with J gene TRBJ2-4; no firm D call. The better agreement between TRBJ2-5 and the DNA end casts doubt on the J call. The V gene's germline CDR1 is SSHAT and CDR2 FNYEAQ (reference sequence). The CDR3 has 16 amino acids. This CDR3 is CASSLGGGKTQETQYF. The CDR3 bases are TGTGCTAGCAGCTTAGGTGGTGGCAAGACCCAAGAGACCCAGTACTTC.

V and J are TRBV7-9 and TRBJ2-7, with a weak D call TRBD2 (6 bases). The CDR3 has 16 residues. V was shortened by 2 bases and J by 3 bases, with 17 bases between the two germline ends. Germline-derived CDR1 and CDR2 are SEHNR and FQNEAQ (reference sequence). The CDR3 protein is CASSLKWRGYDYEQYF. CDR3 nucleotide sequence: TGTGCCAGCAGCTTAAAGTGGCGGGGTTATGACTACGAGCAGTACTTC.

V usage is TRBV5-1 and J usage is TRBJ2-7; the match to TRBD1 covers 9 bases. The CDR3 sequence is 14 residues long. The germline V gene has CDR1 SGHRS and CDR2 YFSETQ. V was clipped by 3 bases and J by 7 bases; unmatched bases: 8. DNA for the CDR3: TGCGCCAGCAGCTCAGGGGACAGGGCTAAAGAGCAGTACTTC. This codes for CASSSGDRAKEQYF.

In its sample, this clonotype was seen a few times. The rearrangement joins TRBV2 to TRBJ2-7; D tentatively reads TRBD1 or TRBD2 (6 bases each). Germline CDR1 and CDR2: SNHLY and FYNNEI. This CDR3 contains 13 residues. Trimming took 7 bases from V and 6 from J, leaving 16 bases between them. CDR3 protein: CASNRGLSLEQYF. Written as DNA, the CDR3 is TGTGCCAGCAATCGGGGGCTCTCACTCGAGCAGTACTTC.

Details on this clonotype: At one of its ends the junction is not consistent with the germline gene, which may arise from a read error. This rearrangement joins TRBV3-1 to TRBJ2-7; 7 bases are a match to TRBD1. This CDR3 has 12 amino acids. Germline CDR1 and CDR2: LGHDT and YNNKEL (reference sequence). The DNA for the CDR3 is TGTACCAGCAGCTACAGGGGCCACGAGCAGTACTTC. The encoded protein is CTSSYRGHEQYF.

The chain uses TRBV5-1 and TRBJ1-4; 7 bases agree with TRBD1. V lost 3 bases to trimming and J lost 4 bases; unmatched junction nucleotides: 9. The CDR3 length is 16 residues. Germline V gives CDR1 SGHRS, CDR2 YFSETQ. The CDR3 nucleotides read TGCGCCAGCAGCTCCGAGACAGGGACGGATAATGAAAAACTGTTTTTT. Amino acid sequence: CASSSETGTDNEKLFF.

The chain is built from TRBV2 and TRBJ2-7; 11 bases match TRBD2. V shed 7 bases, J shed 4 bases, and the junction held 9 bases outside the gene matches. Germline V gene lookup returns CDR1 SNHLY and CDR2 FYNNEI. This CDR3 spans 15 amino acids. This CDR3 reads CASKGWGLAEYEQYF. Written as DNA, the CDR3 is TGTGCCAGCAAAGGGTGGGGACTAGCGGAATACGAGCAGTACTTC. The whole variable domain, filled in from reference TRBV2 and TRBJ2-7, reads EPEVTQTPSHQVTQMGQEVILRCVPISNHLYFYWYRQILGQKVEFLVSFYNNEISEKSEIFDDQFSVERPDGSNFTLKIRSTKLEDSAMYFCASKGWGLAEYEQYFGPGTRLTVT.

J is TRBJ2-7 and V is TRBV6-6, with D tentatively TRBD1 (5 bases). CDR1 is MNHNY, CDR2 SVGAGI, per germline (reference sequence). This CDR3 has 14 amino acids. V dropped 1 base and J dropped 7 bases, with 14 bases sitting between them. Written as DNA, the CDR3 is TGTGCCAGCAGTTACTTACCGACGGACAATGAGCAGTACTTC. Translation gives CASSYLPTDNEQYF.

A few counts support this clonotype. V gene TRBV29-1 combines with J gene TRBJ2-4; the match to TRBD1 covers 7 bases. The V segment lost 6 bases and the J segment 15 bases; nucleotides outside the gene matches: 17. This CDR3 comprises 13 residues. Germline CDR1 is SQVTM and CDR2 is ANQGSEA. CDR3 in DNA: TGCAGCGTCGTGGGAAATACAGGGGAAGGGGTGTACTTC. Translation: CSVVGNTGEGVYF.

V is TRBV7-9 and J is TRBJ2-5; 7 bases are shared with TRBD1. Matching the DNA end better, TRBJ2-7 makes the J call doubtful. Germline CDR1 and CDR2: SEHNR and FQNEAQ (reference sequence). The CDR3 runs to 17 residues. The CDR3 nucleotides are TGTGCCAGCAGCCCACCTTTAATTGACAGGGAAGAGTACGAGCAGTACTTC. It yields the protein CASSPPLIDREEYEQYF.

The sample holds a few counts of this clonotype. The J gene is TRBJ2-1, the V gene TRBV20-1; D possibly matches TRBD1 or TRBD2 (5 bases each). V gave up 5 bases and J gave up 4 bases, with 21 bases separating them. The germline CDR1 and CDR2 sequences are DFQATT and SNEGSKA (reference sequence). The CDR3 extends over 16 amino acids. The chain's CDR3 is CSAPRDPPRLYNEQFF. The CDR3 nucleotides are TGCAGTGCTCCCCGGGACCCGCCCAGGCTTTACAATGAGCAGTTCTTC.